This T cell receptor beta chain was recovered during a study of CD8+CD57+ T cells in acquired aplastic anemia. Study results and limitations: Sharing between patients and controls was observed for 25 to 30 CD8+ CDR3 sequences. Levels of CD8+ Simpson's diversity were not significantly distinct in patients versus controls.

Trimming took 5 bases from V and 3 from J; bases not matched to a gene: 2. The CDR3 has 15 residues. The germline V gene encodes CDR1 SGHTA and CDR2 FQGTGA. Selection for sequencing was limited to patients who had shown CD8+CD57+ cell expansion by flow cytometry. CDR3 and TCR beta VDJ profiling relied on a genomic DNA template. TCRdb fed the reads into MiXCR, producing one record per CDR3 protein. The data contain fewer than 250,000 distinct CDR3 sequences, under 50% of them singletons. At least ten counts were recorded for this clonotype. The antigen is unknown. Input material: sorted CD4+, CD8+, or CD8+CD57+ T cells (not recorded which) from PBMCs. The receptor was isolated from a human donor with aplastic anemia. The chain recombines TRBV7-3 with TRBJ2-1; TRBD2 matches 12 bases. DNA of the CDR3: TGTGCCAGCAGCCTAGCGGGGGGGTACTACAATGAGCAGTTCTTC. Translating gives CASSLAGGYYNEQFF.